One and the same sample provided the 29 T cell receptor beta chains below, sequenced in a study of OX40 agonist ivuxolimab in advanced cancers. TCRdb's table, derived via immunoSEQ multiplex PCR, lists solely in-frame clones and lacks some. The table lists roughly 75,000 clones, 70% to 90% of them singletons, with 6.5% in the top ten. Here the sequenced sample was CD4+ or CD8+ T cells sorted from blood, taken in a trial of the OX40 agonist ivuxolimab. The receptors derive from an adult with an advanced solid tumor such as melanoma, head and neck, liver or kidney cancer.

This sequence joins TRBV5-6 and TRBJ2-1; TRBD2 might be the D (6 bases). Germline lookup yields CDR1 SGHDT and CDR2 YYEEEE. There are 14 residues in the CDR3. V was trimmed by 4 bases and J by 2 bases, leaving 10 bases between them. CDR3 in amino acids: CASSPGTAYNEQFF. The CDR3, as DNA: TGTGCCAGCAGCCCCGGGACTGCCTACAATGAGCAGTTCTTC.

V is TRBV27 and J is TRBJ2-1; perhaps D is TRBD1 or TRBD2 (5 bases each). CDR1 and CDR2 from the germline V gene are MNHEY and SMNVEV (reference sequence). Trimming removed 5 bases from V and 4 bases from J, with 15 bases in between. This CDR3 region has 15 residues. This CDR3 reads CASSVGGGWYNEQFF. In DNA form, the CDR3 reads TGTGCCAGCAGTGTTGGGGGTGGGTGGTACAATGAGCAGTTCTTC.

The chain links TRBV6-5 to TRBJ2-4, with D perhaps TRBD2 (6 bases). The CDR3 totals 15 residues. The V and J ends lost 5 bases and 6 bases respectively, with 17 bases between them. CDR1 is MNHEY and CDR2 is SVGAGI in the germline V gene. CDR3 DNA sequence: TGTGCCAGCAGTGCGGGAAGGCGGGGTAGAAACATTCAGTACTTC. Protein product: CASSAGRRGRNIQYF.

This clone has a handful of counts. In nucleotides, the CDR3 is TGCGCCAGCAGTGAGTCCGGGCGGGCGGCAGATACGCAGTATTTT. Its translation is CASSESGRAADTQYF. The rearrangement links TRBV10-1 to TRBJ2-3; possible D gene TRBD2, 5 bases. The CDR3 length is 15 residues. The V end lost 0 bases, the J end lost 4 bases, and 11 bases lay between the germline ends. CDR1 WNHNN and CDR2 SYGVQD come from the germline V gene (reference sequence).

This clone was observed a single time. V and J are TRBV4-2 and TRBJ2-1; a weak D match, TRBD1 (6 bases). Trimming removed 1 base from V and 5 bases from J, with 15 bases in between. This CDR3 comprises 16 residues. Germline V gene sequence: CDR1 LGHNA, CDR2 YNFKEQ. For the CDR3, the DNA is TGTGCCAGCAGCCAAGGGGCAGGGGCCCTAGACAATGAGCAGTTCTTC. The encoded protein is CASSQGAGALDNEQFF.

The gene calls are TRBV19 and TRBJ1-3; D might be TRBD1 (5 bases). V was pared by 3 bases and J by 3 bases, with 9 bases between. This CDR3 spans 14 amino acids. The V gene's germline CDR1 is LNHDA and CDR2 SQIVND (reference sequence). The CDR3 loop is CASSMQGGGNTIYF. CDR3 nucleotides: TGTGCCAGTAGTATGCAGGGCGGTGGAAACACCATATATTTT.

The chain couples TRBV2 to TRBJ1-2; 8 bases are shared with TRBD1. Germline CDR1 is SNHLY and CDR2 is FYNNEI. The CDR3 runs 12 residues. After removal of 4 bases from V and 7 bases from J, the junction contained 2 bases not matched to a gene. The CDR3 region is CASSGTGFGYTF. CDR3 nucleotide sequence: TGTGCCAGCAGTGGGACAGGGTTTGGCTACACCTTC.

The chain uses TRBV19 and TRBJ2-4; D not resolved. The CDR3 runs to 13 residues. The V gene's germline CDR1 is LNHDA and CDR2 SQIVND (reference sequence). V was pared by 1 base and J by 8 bases, with 9 bases between. CDR3 in amino acids: CASSIGFRDIQYF. The CDR3 DNA is TGTGCCAGTAGTATAGGATTTAGAGACATTCAGTACTTC. The full variable domain, with the rest looked up from reference TRBV19 and TRBJ2-4, is DGGITQSPKYLFRKEGQNVTLSCEQNLNHDAMYWYRQDPGQGLRLIYYSQIVNDFQKGDIAEGYSVSREKKESFPLTVTSAQKNPTAFYLCASSIGFRDIQYFGAGTRLSVL.

The chain joins TRBV25-1 to TRBJ2-5; maybe TRBD2 (5 bases). The CDR3 is made up of 12 amino acids. Trimming shortened V by 8 bases and J by 5 bases, and 12 bases separated the two germline ends. Germline lookup yields CDR1 MGHDK and CDR2 SYGVNS. The CDR3 DNA sequence: TGTGCCAGCGCTCGCGGGCAGGAGACCCAGTACTTC. Translated: CASARGQETQYF.

V gene TRBV7-6 combines with J gene TRBJ2-5; TRBD2 matches at 9 bases. This CDR3 comprises 17 residues. The germline V gene has CDR1 SGHVS and CDR2 FNYEAQ. Trimming removed 1 base from V and 5 bases from J; junction bases left unmatched: 11. The DNA for the CDR3 is TGTGCCAGCAGCTTAGACGTTAGCGGGAGAGGATGGGAGACCCAGTACTTC. Protein product: CASSLDVSGRGWETQYF.

A few counts support this clone. The rearrangement links TRBV2 to TRBJ2-2; no reliable D call. V lost 3 bases and J 2 bases, leaving 7 bases between the germline ends. The CDR3 sequence is 14 residues long. Germline CDR1 SNHLY, CDR2 FYNNEI. CDR3 nucleotide sequence: TGTGCCAGCAGTGAGGGATTTAACACCGGGGAGCTGTTTTTT. The encoded protein is CASSEGFNTGELFF.

This chain joins TRBV6-5 and TRBJ2-7; a possible D gene is TRBD2 (7 bases). The CDR3 is 15 amino acids. In germline, CDR1 is MNHEY, CDR2 SVGAGI. V lost 7 bases and J 6 bases, leaving 22 bases between the germline ends. CDR3 sequence: CASKPGGQGVFEQYF. CDR3 DNA sequence: TGTGCCAGCAAACCGGGGGGCCAGGGTGTTTTCGAGCAGTACTTC.

The V gene is TRBV4-2, the J gene TRBJ2-2, with 10 nucleotides matching TRBD2. V lost 1 base to trimming and J lost 5 bases; unmatched junction nucleotides: 10. The germline V gene has CDR1 LGHNA and CDR2 YNFKEQ. The CDR3 loop spans 18 amino acids. The CDR3 here is CASSQGGLAGAGTGELFF. CDR3 in DNA: TGTGCCAGCAGCCAAGGAGGGCTAGCGGGAGCTGGTACCGGGGAGCTGTTTTTT.

A single count supports this clone. The V and J genes are TRBV5-1 and TRBJ1-4; D unresolved. The CDR3 runs 11 residues. Germline lookup yields CDR1 SGHRS and CDR2 YFSETQ. Deletions cut 6 bases from V and 8 bases from J, with 8 bases between. CDR3 sequence reads: CASKEEEKLFF. The CDR3 coding sequence is TGCGCCAGCAAGGAGGAGGAAAAACTGTTTTTT.

This chain uses TRBV18 with TRBJ1-1; D is uncertain. The CDR3 contains 14 residues. Trimming pared 4 bases from V and 3 bases from J, leaving 12 bases between. From germline, CDR1 is KGHSH and CDR2 LQKENI. The CDR3 loop is CASSQGGRDTEAFF. CDR3 in DNA: TGTGCCAGCTCACAGGGAGGGAGGGACACTGAAGCTTTCTTT.

This clone showed up just once. This chain joins TRBV6-6 and TRBJ1-2, with TRBD1 matching 9 bases. Looked up from germline, CDR1 is MNHNY and CDR2 is SVGAGI (reference sequence). J lost 4 bases, V lost 6 bases, and 12 bases had no gene match. This CDR3 spans 16 amino acids. CDR3 coding DNA: TGTGCCAGCAGCCCGGACAGGGGACGGTCTAGCTATGGCTACACCTTC. It yields the protein CASSPDRGRSSYGYTF.

The chain has TRBV9 and TRBJ2-3; 8 positions agree with TRBD2. The V gene end was trimmed by 0 bases and the J gene end by 0 bases; junction bases not matched to a gene: 3. Germline-derived CDR1 and CDR2 are SGDLS and YYNGEE. This CDR3 has 16 amino acids. The CDR3 sequence: CASSVGSSGSTDTQYF. As DNA, the CDR3 is TGTGCCAGCAGCGTAGGGTCTAGCGGGAGCACAGATACGCAGTATTTT.

Here the CDR3 DNA reads TGTGCCAGCAGGGACACCATTAATTCACCCCTCCACTTT. It encodes CASRDTINSPLHF. This chain joins TRBV2 and TRBJ1-6, with TRBD1 as a possible D gene (5 bases). The CDR3 has 13 amino acids. Per the germline V gene, CDR1 is SNHLY and CDR2 is FYNNEI. V was cut by 6 bases and J by 6 bases, with 9 bases left in between.

The chain employs TRBV6-5 and TRBJ1-4; D call uncertain. Germline V gives CDR1 MNHEY, CDR2 SVGAGI. The CDR3 runs to 13 residues. Deletions cut 5 bases from V and 3 bases from J, with 7 bases between. The CDR3 region has the DNA TGTGCCAGCAGTAGATCCTCTAATGAAAAACTGTTTTTT. Its translation: CASSRSSNEKLFF.

This clone was counted a single time. Written as DNA, the CDR3 is TGTGCCTGGAGGTCAGGGTCTCGCCCCTATAATTCACCCCTCCACTTT. This translates into CAWRSGSRPYNSPLHF. This chain uses TRBV30 with TRBJ1-6; TRBD1 is a possible D gene (5 bases). The germline V gene has CDR1 GTSNPN and CDR2 SVGIG (reference sequence). With 3 bases removed from V and 2 bases from J, the gap between germline ends came to 14 bases. CDR3 size: 16 residues. The full variable domain, its missing parts supplied by reference TRBV30 and TRBJ1-6, is SQTIHQWPATLVQPVGSPLSLECTVEGTSNPNLYWYRQAAGRGLQLLFYSVGIGQISSEVPQNLSASRPQDRQFILSSKKLLLSDSGFYLCAWRSGSRPYNSPLHFGNGTRLTVT.

V and J are TRBV10-2 and TRBJ2-3; D tentatively reads TRBD1 or TRBD2 (7 bases each). CDR1 and CDR2 (germline): WSHSY, SAAADI. Trimming shortened V by 10 bases and J by 3 bases, and 23 bases separated the two germline ends. The CDR3 contains 16 residues. The CDR3 DNA follows: TGCGCCACCTCGGGATATGACAGGGAGGGTACAGATACGCAGTATTTT. Translation: CATSGYDREGTDTQYF.

The CDR3 nucleotides are TGCAGTGCTAGAGATCAGATCGAGCAGTACTTC. Protein sequence: CSARDQIEQYF. The rearrangement links TRBV20-1 to TRBJ2-7; D not certain. Trimming shortened V by 0 bases and J by 6 bases, and 6 bases separated the two germline ends. This CDR3 contains 11 residues. Germline V gives CDR1 DFQATT, CDR2 SNEGSKA (reference sequence).

The J gene is TRBJ2-2, the V gene TRBV7-9; 9 bases match TRBD2. The CDR3 totals 16 residues. The V and J ends lost 4 bases and 5 bases, in that order; junction bases with no gene match: 8. Germline V gene lookup returns CDR1 SEHNR and CDR2 FQNEAQ (reference sequence). The DNA of the CDR3 is TGTGCCAGCAGCTCGACTTTAGCGGGAGAGACCGGGGAGCTGTTTTTT. Residues: CASSSTLAGETGELFF.

The rearrangement joins TRBV2 to TRBJ2-7; D is possibly TRBD1 (5 bases). Germline lookup yields CDR1 SNHLY and CDR2 FYNNEI. The CDR3 covers 12 residues. The CDR3 loop is CAALGRPYEQYF. In DNA form, the CDR3 reads TGTGCGGCACTGGGGCGTCCCTACGAGCAGTACTTC. Using reference TRBV2 and TRBJ2-7 for the parts outside the CDR3, the full variable domain is EPEVTQTPSHQVTQMGQEVILRCVPISNHLYFYWYRQILGQKVEFLVSFYNNEISEKSEIFDDQFSVERPDGSNFTLKIRSTKLEDSAMYFCAALGRPYEQYFGPGTRLTVT.

A single count supports this clone. This chain uses TRBV6-1 with TRBJ2-3; 8 positions match TRBD2. The V gene end was trimmed by 8 bases and the J gene end by 7 bases; junction bases not matched to a gene: 14. Germline V CDR1 and CDR2: MNHNS, SASEGT. The CDR3 has 15 amino acids. CDR3 coding DNA: TGTGCCAGCCGGCCTCTTGCGGGGGGTACAAATACGCAGTATTTT. Protein product: CASRPLAGGTNTQYF.

V gene TRBV7-6 combines with J gene TRBJ1-5, with a tentative D call TRBD1 (5 bases). Trimming removed 2 bases at V and 2 bases at J, with 13 bases between. CDR3 length equals 16 residues. CDR1 and CDR2 (germline): SGHVS, FNYEAQ. CDR3 sequence reads: CASSLRSGQGNQPQHF. In DNA, the CDR3 is TGTGCCAGCAGCTTACGCTCAGGGCAGGGCAATCAGCCCCAGCATTTT.

This chain connects TRBV5-1 to TRBJ1-1; D remains ambiguous. V was cut by 3 bases and J by 0 bases, with 3 bases left in between. CDR1 and CDR2 from the germline V gene are SGHRS and YFSETQ. The CDR3 runs 12 residues. This chain's CDR3 is CASSSVNTEAFF. For the CDR3, the DNA is TGCGCCAGCAGCTCCGTGAACACTGAAGCTTTCTTT.

The chain carries TRBV7-9 and TRBJ1-2, with 9 nucleotides matching TRBD1. The CDR3 consists of 17 residues. Germline loops: CDR1 SEHNR, CDR2 FQNEAQ (reference sequence). V was pared by 5 bases and J by 2 bases, with 12 bases of the junction left unmatched. The CDR3 nucleotides read TGTGCCAGCAGCCATCCGGGACAGGGTGACATCAACTATGGCTACACCTTC. Protein sequence: CASSHPGQGDINYGYTF. Using reference TRBV7-9 and TRBJ1-2 for the parts outside the CDR3, the full variable domain is DTGVSQNPRHKITKRGQNVTFRCDPISEHNRLYWYRQTLGQGPEFLTYFQNEAQLEKSRLLSDRFSAERPKGSFSTLEIQRTEQGDSAMYLCASSHPGQGDINYGYTFGSGTRLTVV.

The gene calls are TRBV29-1 and TRBJ1-2; no clear D gene. The CDR3 is 11 residues long. V was clipped by 3 bases and J by 5 bases, with 7 bases between them. Germline V gene lookup returns CDR1 SQVTM and CDR2 ANQGSEA. The CDR3 coding sequence is TGCAGCGTTGAGGCAGTGTATGGCTACACCTTC. Its protein product is CSVEAVYGYTF.